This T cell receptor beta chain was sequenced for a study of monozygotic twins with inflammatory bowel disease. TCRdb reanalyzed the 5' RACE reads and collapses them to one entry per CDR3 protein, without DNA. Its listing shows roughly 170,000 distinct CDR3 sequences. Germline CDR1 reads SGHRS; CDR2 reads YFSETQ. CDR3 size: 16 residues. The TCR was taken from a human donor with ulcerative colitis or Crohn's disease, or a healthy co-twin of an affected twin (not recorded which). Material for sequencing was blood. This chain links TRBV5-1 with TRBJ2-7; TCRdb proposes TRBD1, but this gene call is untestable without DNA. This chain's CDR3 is CASSLAGPDRPYEQYF.